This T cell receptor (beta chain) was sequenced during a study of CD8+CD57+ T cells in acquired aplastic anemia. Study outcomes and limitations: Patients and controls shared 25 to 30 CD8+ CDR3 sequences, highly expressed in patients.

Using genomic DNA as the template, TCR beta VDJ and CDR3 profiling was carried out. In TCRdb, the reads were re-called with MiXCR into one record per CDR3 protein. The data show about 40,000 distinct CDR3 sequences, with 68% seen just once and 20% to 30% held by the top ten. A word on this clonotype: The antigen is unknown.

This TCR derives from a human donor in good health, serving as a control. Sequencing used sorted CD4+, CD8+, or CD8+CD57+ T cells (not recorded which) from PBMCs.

The CDR3 nucleotides are TGCGCCAGCAGCTTTGCAGGATCGATGCTGGACTATGGCTACACCTTC. Translation: CASSFAGSMLDYGYTF. The V and J genes are TRBV5-1 and TRBJ1-2; D is unclear. Germline assignment: CDR1 SGHRS and CDR2 YFSETQ. The CDR3 contains 16 residues. V was cut by 2 bases and J by 3 bases, with 17 bases left in between.